This T cell receptor (beta chain) was profiled in a study of blood T cell repertoires in COVID-19. Study context: Recovered status in Cohort 3 required two negative PCRs, clearance, or symptom resolution.

Original methodology: For nucleated cells, counts were estimated from reference gene primer amplification. Profiled with immunoSEQ multiplex PCR; TCRdb holds only in-frame clones, not every one. V, J and clone size were drawn from that table, and D and trimming were deduced from the DNA. The sample contains 350,000 to 400,000 clones, about 89% of which appear only once. Germline trimming cut 4 bases from V and 8 bases from J; bases unmatched to any gene: 10. Per the germline V gene, CDR1 is MGHRA and CDR2 is YSYEKL. This CDR3 spans 17 amino acids. All enrollees were roughly 18 to 95 years old and from around 25 US areas.

V gene TRBV4-1 combines with J gene TRBJ2-1, with 14 bases lining up with TRBD2. This receptor was obtained from a man in his forties in a cohort exposed to, infected with or recovered from COVID-19 (not recorded which). Sample: PBMCs or T cells enriched from blood (not recorded which). CDR3 amino acids: CASSPPTGTSGSYEQFF. CDR3 bases: TGCGCCAGCAGCCCCCCCACCGGGACTAGCGGGAGCTATGAGCAGTTCTTC.